The next 10 T cell receptor beta chains were all read from a single sample in a study of blood T cell repertoires in COVID-19. The method was immunoSEQ multiplex PCR; TCRdb's version includes in-frame clones alone and lacks a portion of them. This sample yields 90,000 to 130,000 clones, of which less than 85% are seen a single time; approximately 3.9% belongs to the top ten. What was sequenced was peripheral blood. The origin of the receptors is a woman aged 80 or older with acute or convalescent COVID-19.

The CDR3 reads CASSQDRGTDTQYF. The CDR3 nucleotides read TGCGCCAGCAGCCAAGATCGGGGGACAGATACGCAGTATTTT. V gene TRBV4-3 combines with J gene TRBJ2-3; TRBD2 might be the D (6 bases). The ends were cut back, 0 bases at V and 3 bases at J, with 7 bases in the middle. This CDR3 is built from 14 residues. CDR1 and CDR2 (germline): LGHNA, YSLEER.

This clone was counted a single time. V and J are TRBV7-2 and TRBJ1-5, with TRBD1 matching over 9 bases. Germline V gene data show CDR1 as SGHTA and CDR2 as FQGNSA. Trimming at V came to 5 bases and at J to 5 bases, leaving 7 bases not matched to a gene. CDR3 size: 15 residues. CDR3 protein: CASSPHRGQDQPQHF. CDR3 nucleotide sequence: TGTGCCAGCAGCCCCCACAGGGGGCAGGATCAGCCCCAGCATTTT.

The V call is TRBV19, the J call TRBJ2-3, with TRBD2 identical over 10 bases. The CDR3 contains 16 residues. J gave up 3 bases and V 7 bases, and 10 bases lay outside the gene matches. Germline loops: CDR1 LNHDA, CDR2 SQIVND (reference sequence). This CDR3 reads CASNELGAGGTDTQYF. As DNA, the CDR3 is TGTGCCAGTAACGAGTTGGGAGCGGGAGGGACAGATACGCAGTATTTT.

The chain uses TRBV5-1 and TRBJ1-2, with D perhaps matching TRBD1 (6 bases). Germline V gene lookup returns CDR1 SGHRS and CDR2 YFSETQ. V was cut by 2 bases and J by 6 bases, with 14 bases left in between. The CDR3 has 14 amino acids. The CDR3 DNA reads TGCGCCAGCAGCTTCACCGGGACAAAGGATGGCTACACCTTC. Its translation is CASSFTGTKDGYTF.

For the CDR3, the DNA is TGTGCCAGCAGCTTGGGACTATCAAATGAGCAGTACTTC. Residues: CASSLGLSNEQYF. The V call is TRBV13, the J call TRBJ2-7, with 7 positions matching TRBD2. The length of the CDR3 is 13 residues. V lost 3 bases to trimming and J lost 7 bases; unmatched junction nucleotides: 6. Germline CDR1 is PRHDT and CDR2 is FYEKMQ (reference sequence).

A few counts support this clone. The genes are TRBV6-6 and TRBJ2-7; 11 bases map to TRBD2. From germline, CDR1 is MNHNY and CDR2 SVGAGI (reference sequence). Trimming cost V 2 bases and J 6 bases; bases outside gene matches: 9. CDR3 length: 16 residues. CDR3 nucleotides: TGTGCCAGCAGTTACCCGCTAGCGGGAGGTCCGAGCGAGCAGTACTTC. It specifies CASSYPLAGGPSEQYF.

This chain uses TRBV7-8 with TRBJ2-7, with TRBD1 matching over 11 bases. V lost 5 bases and J lost 3; bases outside the gene matches: 6. This CDR3 comprises 15 residues. The germline gives CDR1 SGHVS, CDR2 FQNEAQ. CDR3 bases: TGTGCCAGCAGCGCCCGGGACAGGGGGTTCTACGAGCAGTACTTC. This gives the protein CASSARDRGFYEQYF.

This clone was observed a single time. No DNA is shown, since the ends of the CDR3 on it are uncertain; the CDR3 is the one TCRdb lists. The genes are TRBV12-2 and TRBJ1-5; TRBD1, the table's D call, was not compared with the DNA. TRBV12-2 is classified as a pseudogene. The CDR3 comprises 19 residues, both ends counted. CDR3: CASRLDQAPYRCFNQPQHF.

This clone was seen only a few times. The chain uses TRBV5-6 and TRBJ1-6; TRBD1 matches at 9 bases. CDR3 length: 15 residues. V lost 3 bases to trimming and J lost 8 bases; unmatched junction nucleotides: 6. Germline loops: CDR1 SGHDT, CDR2 YYEEEE. The CDR3 here is CASSYLGQGYSPLHF. The CDR3 nucleotides read TGTGCCAGCAGCTACCTGGGACAGGGTTATTCACCCCTCCACTTT.

The chain links TRBV2 to TRBJ2-7; 7 bases are a match to TRBD1. Germline loops: CDR1 SNHLY, CDR2 FYNNEI. After removal of 4 bases from V and 3 bases from J, the junction contained 6 bases not matched to a gene. The CDR3 loop spans 14 amino acids. This CDR3 reads CASSVEQGRYEQYF. The CDR3 bases are TGTGCCAGCAGTGTAGAACAGGGGCGCTACGAGCAGTACTTC.